This TCR beta chain was sequenced for a study of CD8 T cells in Susac syndrome. With random hexamers, reverse transcription was performed on 0.5 to 1 ug of RNA. immunoSEQ multiplex PCR amplified TCR beta CDR3 across 54 Vbeta, 13 Jbeta. In TCRdb, the immunoSEQ multiplex PCR reads were re-called with MiXCR into one record per CDR3 protein. The table includes roughly 130,000 distinct CDR3 sequences, roughly 95% detected once. Regarding this clonotype: No antigen is known for it.

Germline assignment: CDR1 SGDLS and CDR2 YYNGEE. The germline V and J ends were trimmed by 0 bases and 6 bases, with 7 bases remaining between them. The CDR3 totals 12 residues. Controls were age- and sex-matched healthy donors. General study findings and limits: Acknowledgment was made by the study that its TCR sequencing and HLA analysis involved a relatively small number of individuals.

This chain links TRBV9 with TRBJ2-7; D is perhaps TRBD1 (6 bases). The specimen was CD4+ T cells from PBMCs. This sequence originates from a human donor in good health. The CDR3 nucleotides read TGTGCCAGCAGCGTAGAAGGGGGCGAGCAGTACTTC. This gives the protein CASSVEGGEQYF.